Each of the 8 T cell receptor beta chains below was sequenced from the same sample in a study of PD-L1 blockade in urothelial cancer. The sample's time point: peripheral blood 6 weeks after treatment start. The assay was immunoSEQ multiplex PCR, and TCRdb's table has in-frame clones only and misses some. The repertoire holds about 46,000 clones, with approximately 85% as singletons. The sequencing used PBMCs, collected around atezolizumab (anti-PD-L1) treatment. The origin of the receptors is a man aged 50 to 60 with urothelial cancer.

The chain links TRBV4-3 to TRBJ1-3; D gene uncertain. CDR1 and CDR2 (germline): LGHNA, YSLEER. Deletions cut 0 bases from V and 2 bases from J, with 11 bases between. There are 16 residues in the CDR3. CDR3: CASSQEVQRTGNTIYF. DNA for the CDR3: TGCGCCAGCAGCCAAGAGGTCCAGCGAACTGGAAACACCATATATTTT.

This clone has a handful of counts. The CDR3 nucleotides are TGTGCCAGCAGTGAACGGTGGGAGCAGTTCTTC. Protein: CASSERWEQFF. The chain recombines TRBV11-2 with TRBJ2-1; D gene ambiguous. V dropped 6 bases and J dropped 10 bases, with 10 bases sitting between them. The V gene's germline CDR1 is SGHAT and CDR2 FQNNGV. The CDR3 loop spans 11 amino acids.

V is TRBV11-3 and J is TRBJ2-7; the match to TRBD1 covers 9 bases. V was clipped by 5 bases and J by 7 bases; unmatched bases: 9. CDR3 size: 14 residues. The germline CDR1 and CDR2 sequences are SGHNT and YENEEA. In DNA, the CDR3 is TGTGCCAGCAGCACAGGGGGCCTTGATGAGGAGCAGTACTTC. This sequence encodes CASSTGGLDEEQYF.

The chain couples TRBV9 to TRBJ1-3, with 12 bases that match TRBD1. Losses at the gene ends were 7 bases for V and 3 bases for J; bases not matched to a gene: 2. The CDR3 length is 14 residues. Germline V lookup: CDR1 SGDLS, CDR2 YYNGEE. The CDR3 here is CASGTGGFGNTIYF. CDR3 in DNA: TGTGCCAGCGGGACAGGGGGCTTTGGAAACACCATATATTTT.

This chain joins TRBV11-2 and TRBJ2-7, with TRBD2 as a possible D gene (6 bases). The CDR3 sequence is 14 residues long. CDR1 SGHAT and CDR2 FQNNGV come from the germline V gene. The V and J ends lost 1 base and 2 bases respectively, with 9 bases between them. The CDR3 nucleotides are TGTGCCAGCAGCTTAGGGCGCGGGGCCTACGAGCAGTACTTC. This encodes CASSLGRGAYEQYF. Based on the CDR3 plus reference TRBV11-2 and TRBJ2-7, the full variable domain is EAGVAQSPRYKIIEKRQSVAFWCNPISGHATLYWYQQILGQGPKLLIQFQNNGVVDDSQLPKDRFSAERLKGVDSTLKIQPAKLEDSAVYLCASSLGRGAYEQYFGPGTRLTVT.

This clone came up a few times. The gene calls are TRBV10-1 and TRBJ2-7; 7 bases fit TRBD1. There are 13 residues in the CDR3. Germline CDR1 reads WNHNN; CDR2 reads SYGVQD (reference sequence). Losses at the gene ends were 5 bases for V and 6 bases for J; bases not matched to a gene: 7. CDR3 loop: CASSQDRSLEQYF. CDR3 DNA sequence: TGCGCCAGCAGTCAGGACAGGAGCCTCGAGCAGTACTTC.

CDR3: CASSSHAGADTQYF. The CDR3 nucleotides read TGTGCCAGCAGCTCCCACGCAGGCGCAGATACGCAGTATTTT. The chain is built from TRBV7-3 and TRBJ2-3, with D unresolved. Germline V gene lookup returns CDR1 SGHTA and CDR2 FQGTGA. Trimming stripped 4 bases from V and 4 bases from J, with 12 bases between. The CDR3 length is 14 residues.

V and J are TRBV7-2 and TRBJ2-2, with TRBD1 matching 10 bases. The germline V gene has CDR1 SGHTA and CDR2 FQGNSA. The CDR3 extends over 16 amino acids. The V gene end was trimmed by 4 bases and the J gene end by 2 bases; junction bases not matched to a gene: 4. The CDR3 DNA reads TGTGCCAGCAGCTCGGGACAGGGGCCCAACACCGGGGAGCTGTTTTTT. Translating it yields CASSSGQGPNTGELFF.